Listed here are 25 T cell receptor beta chains from one sample, sequenced in a study of cytomegalovirus exposure and HLA in healthy donors. Method: immunoSEQ multiplex PCR; TCRdb's copy keeps in-frame clones and lacks some. Of 130,000 to 150,000 clones in the sample, about nine tenths were seen once. The source material was PBMCs. The source of these receptors is a woman in her 30s in good health and CMV-seropositive.

This sequence joins TRBV6-1 and TRBJ2-1; no clear D gene. Germline V gene lookup returns CDR1 MNHNS and CDR2 SASEGT. The ends were cut back, 6 bases at V and 10 bases at J, with 13 bases in the middle. There are 12 residues in the CDR3. CDR3 in amino acids: CASSFLQSEQFF. The CDR3 coding sequence is TGTGCCAGCAGCTTCTTACAATCGGAGCAGTTCTTC.

V gene TRBV4-1 combines with J gene TRBJ1-2, with 9 bases identical to TRBD1. J was trimmed by 6 bases and V by 0 bases; bases with no gene match: 5. This CDR3 region has 15 residues. CDR1 is MGHRA, CDR2 YSYEKL, per germline. For the CDR3, the DNA is TGCGCCAGCAGCCAAGAGGGACAGGGTCCTAATGGCTACACCTTC. It is translated as CASSQEGQGPNGYTF.

In this sample, this clone turned up a few times. The chain joins TRBV7-2 to TRBJ1-6; D ambiguous. CDR1 is SGHTA and CDR2 is FQGNSA in the germline V gene. Trimming left V 5 bases short and J 6 bases short, with 5 bases between. The CDR3 covers 12 residues. The CDR3: CASSPFNSPLHF. CDR3 sequence (DNA): TGTGCCAGCAGCCCCTTTAATTCACCCCTCCACTTT.

Here the CDR3 DNA reads TGTGCCAGCAACTGGCGGAACCCCTACGAGCAGTACTTC. It translates to CASNWRNPYEQYF. This sequence joins TRBV6-1 and TRBJ2-7; D call uncertain. Germline CDR1 and CDR2: MNHNS and SASEGT. The CDR3 totals 13 residues. Trimming shortened V by 7 bases and J by 2 bases, and 12 bases separated the two germline ends.

This rearrangement joins TRBV13 to TRBJ2-1, with TRBD2 matching over 10 bases. V shed 4 bases, J shed 6 bases, and the junction held 9 bases outside the gene matches. The CDR3 is 16 residues long. The germline V gene encodes CDR1 PRHDT and CDR2 FYEKMQ (reference sequence). The CDR3 region is CASSSQGAGGSNEQFF. The DNA for the CDR3 is TGTGCCAGCAGCTCTCAGGGAGCGGGGGGGAGCAATGAGCAGTTCTTC. Variable domain in full (rest from reference TRBV13 and TRBJ2-1): AAGVIQSPRHLIKEKRETATLKCYPIPRHDTVYWYQQGPGQDPQFLISFYEKMQSDKGSIPDRFSAQQFSDYHSELNMSSLELGDSALYFCASSSQGAGGSNEQFFGPGTRLTVL.

This clone showed up just once. The rearrangement joins TRBV6-5 to TRBJ2-1, with TRBD2 as a possible D gene (5 bases). CDR3 size: 13 residues. V gave up 6 bases and J gave up 4 bases, with 10 bases separating them. Germline V gene sequence: CDR1 MNHEY, CDR2 SVGAGI. The CDR3 DNA reads as TGTGCCAGCAGCCCGGAGGCTTACAATGAGCAGTTCTTC. This translates into CASSPEAYNEQFF.

In this sample, this clone turned up many times. The J gene is TRBJ2-2, the V gene TRBV6-5, with 9 bases that match TRBD1. The CDR3 runs 14 residues. The V gene end was trimmed by 6 bases and the J gene end by 3 bases; junction bases not matched to a gene: 2. Germline values: CDR1 MNHEY, CDR2 SVGAGI. The CDR3 nucleotides are TGTGCCAGCAGCTGGACAGGGGACACCGGGGAGCTGTTTTTT. Translated, it gives CASSWTGDTGELFF.

This clone was counted between two and nine times. V and J are TRBV2 and TRBJ2-7; TRBD2 might be the D (6 bases). Germline loops: CDR1 SNHLY, CDR2 FYNNEI. The CDR3 consists of 12 residues. Trimming removed 7 bases from V and 5 bases from J, with 12 bases in between. The CDR3 reads CASNPGGNEQYF. CDR3 in DNA: TGTGCCAGCAACCCCGGGGGAAACGAGCAGTACTTC.

This clone was observed once. The rearrangement uses TRBV15 and TRBJ1-5, with a weak D call TRBD1 (6 bases). The CDR3 totals 15 residues. V was cut by 3 bases and J by 0 bases, with 9 bases left in between. Germline CDR1 LNHNV, CDR2 YYDKDF (reference sequence). In nucleotides, the CDR3 is TGTGCCACCAGCAGCTACAGGGATAGCAATCAGCCCCAGCATTTT. This codes for CATSSYRDSNQPQHF. The whole variable domain, remainder taken from reference TRBV15 and TRBJ1-5, is DAMVIQNPRYQVTQFGKPVTLSCSQTLNHNVMYWYQQKSSQAPKLLFHYYDKDFNNEADTPDNFQSRRPNTSFCFLDIRSPGLGDTAMYLCATSSYRDSNQPQHFGDGTRLSIL.

This chain uses TRBV28 with TRBJ1-1; a possible D gene is TRBD1 (5 bases). V was clipped by 7 bases and J by 9 bases, with 15 bases between them. The CDR3 spans 12 residues. In germline, CDR1 is MDHEN, CDR2 SYDVKM. The CDR3 nucleotides are TGTGCCAGCACCTTCCGGGGCGGGAAAGCTTTCTTT. Encoded protein: CASTFRGGKAFF.

The gene calls are TRBV27 and TRBJ2-2; D possibly corresponds to TRBD2 (6 bases). V dropped 3 bases and J dropped 2 bases, with 10 bases sitting between them. This CDR3 region has 15 residues. CDR1 is MNHEY and CDR2 is SMNVEV in the germline V gene (reference sequence). CDR3 residues: CASSLGGPNTGELFF. CDR3 DNA sequence: TGTGCCAGCAGTTTGGGGGGACCAAACACCGGGGAGCTGTTTTTT.

The CDR3 here is CASSLAAGAGGTQYF. In nucleotides, the CDR3 is TGTGCCAGCAGCTTAGCCGCGGGGGCGGGGGGGACCCAGTACTTC. The chain employs TRBV7-6 and TRBJ2-5, with 8 bases identical to TRBD2. This CDR3 region has 15 residues. The germline V gene has CDR1 SGHVS and CDR2 FNYEAQ. V lost 0 bases and J lost 7; bases outside the gene matches: 7.

This clone was seen once. The chain joins TRBV6-1 to TRBJ2-5, with 8 bases fitting TRBD1. CDR1 is MNHNS, CDR2 SASEGT, per germline. CDR3 length: 16 amino acids. V lost 4 bases and J lost 2; bases outside the gene matches: 9. In DNA, the CDR3 is TGTGCCAGCAGTGCAGCAGCAGGGGGCCGACAAGAGACCCAGTACTTC. Encoded protein: CASSAAAGGRQETQYF.

The gene calls are TRBV2 and TRBJ1-4; D is unresolved. CDR1 is SNHLY, CDR2 FYNNEI, per germline. V lost 6 bases, J lost 0 bases, and 11 bases lay in between. The CDR3 runs 15 residues. The CDR3 sequence is CASSPDTSTNEKLFF. The CDR3, as DNA: TGTGCCAGCAGCCCAGACACTTCAACTAATGAAAAACTGTTTTTT.

V and J are TRBV11-2 and TRBJ2-5, with 7 bases identical to TRBD1. Germline V gene sequence: CDR1 SGHAT, CDR2 FQNNGV. Trimming cost V 3 bases and J 1 base; bases outside gene matches: 5. The CDR3 loop spans 15 amino acids. The DNA for the CDR3 is TGTGCCAGCAGCTTCGGGCAGGGGGTCCAAGAGACCCAGTACTTC. The encoded protein is CASSFGQGVQETQYF.

V usage is TRBV4-1 and J usage is TRBJ1-6, with D maybe TRBD1 (6 bases). This CDR3 has 15 amino acids. The V gene's germline CDR1 is MGHRA and CDR2 YSYEKL. The V and J ends lost 0 bases and 8 bases respectively, with 11 bases between them. In nucleotides, the CDR3 is TGCGCCAGCAGCCAAGAACAGGGCCGTCATTCACCCCTCCACTTT. Its protein product is CASSQEQGRHSPLHF.

J is TRBJ2-7 and V is TRBV6-5; the match to TRBD1 covers 8 bases. Trimming at V came to 6 bases and at J to 1 base, leaving 5 bases not matched to a gene. This CDR3 contains 14 residues. Germline V gene lookup returns CDR1 MNHEY and CDR2 SVGAGI. CDR3 loop: CASSRDRRSYEQYF. The CDR3, as DNA: TGTGCCAGCAGCCGGGACAGGAGATCCTACGAGCAGTACTTC.

This chain joins TRBV6-1 and TRBJ1-3; D call uncertain. Germline assignment: CDR1 MNHNS and CDR2 SASEGT. V was clipped by 7 bases and J by 0 bases, with 13 bases between them. This CDR3 has 15 residues. The CDR3 sequence is CASKKARDSGNTIYF. In nucleotides, the CDR3 is TGTGCCAGCAAAAAAGCACGGGACTCTGGAAACACCATATATTTT.

This clone was detected once. The V gene is TRBV11-2, the J gene TRBJ1-1, with D unclear. Germline CDR1 is SGHAT and CDR2 is FQNNGV. CDR3 size: 13 residues. With 7 bases removed from V and 4 bases from J, the gap between germline ends came to 13 bases. The CDR3 is CASTRLWFTEAFF. The CDR3 DNA reads TGTGCCAGCACCCGACTCTGGTTCACTGAAGCTTTCTTT.

The chain carries TRBV10-2 and TRBJ2-7, with unresolved D. In germline, CDR1 is WSHSY, CDR2 SAAADI. V lost 2 bases to trimming and J lost 2 bases, with 7 bases between them. The CDR3 runs 13 residues. The chain's CDR3 is CASSERSPYEQYF. CDR3 coding DNA: TGCGCCAGCAGTGAGCGCAGTCCCTACGAGCAGTACTTC.

The chain links TRBV6-6 to TRBJ1-4; a possible D gene is TRBD1 (6 bases). This CDR3 contains 12 residues. Germline CDR1 and CDR2: MNHNY and SVGAGI (reference sequence). Trimming cost V 6 bases and J 8 bases, with 10 bases left between them. The CDR3 DNA follows: TGTGCCAGCAGGAAGGGGGAGGAAAAACTGTTTTTT. It specifies CASRKGEEKLFF.

The V call is TRBV2, the J call TRBJ2-1; D gene uncertain. The germline V and J ends were trimmed by 11 bases and 7 bases, with 24 bases remaining between them. The CDR3 runs to 15 residues. CDR1 is SNHLY and CDR2 is FYNNEI in the germline V gene. The CDR3 loop is CARRSPSGARNEQFF. The CDR3 DNA reads as TGTGCCCGCCGTTCCCCTAGTGGAGCGAGAAATGAGCAGTTCTTC.

In DNA form, the CDR3 reads TGTGCCATCAGTGAGCTCCCAGGGACAGGGTTCGCTGGCTACACCTTC. Its protein is CAISELPGTGFAGYTF. The gene calls are TRBV10-3 and TRBJ1-2; 9 bases match TRBD1. In germline, CDR1 is ENHRY, CDR2 SYGVKD. This CDR3 is 16 amino acids long. J gave up 7 bases and V 2 bases, and 11 bases lay outside the gene matches.

J is TRBJ2-1 and V is TRBV9; 9 bases line up with TRBD2. V shed 2 bases, J shed 0 bases, and the junction held 9 bases outside the gene matches. The germline V gene has CDR1 SGDLS and CDR2 YYNGEE. CDR3 length equals 18 residues. The CDR3 sequence is CASSVSAGGPSSYNEQFF. The DNA of the CDR3 is TGTGCCAGCAGCGTTTCAGCGGGAGGTCCGAGCTCCTACAATGAGCAGTTCTTC.

This chain connects TRBV28 to TRBJ2-1; 12 bases map to TRBD2. Germline loops: CDR1 MDHEN, CDR2 SYDVKM. Unmatched junction bases numbered 5, after V lost 5 bases and J lost 9 bases. CDR3 length: 14 residues. The CDR3 DNA reads as TGTGCCAGCAGTCGACTAGCGGGAGTCAGTGAGCAGTTCTTC. Residues: CASSRLAGVSEQFF.